Listed below are T cell receptor beta chains from one sample, sequenced in a study of shared clonotypes between healthy human individuals. Using immunoSEQ multiplex PCR, the repertoire was profiled, and TCRdb retains in-frame clones only, with some absent. The data contain 2 million to 2.5 million clones, over 85% of them seen just once; the ten biggest clones take up approximately 0.36%. Sequences were obtained from naive CD4+ T cells from PBMCs. The receptor source for this set is a man younger than 30 in good health. Some clones in this sample may be carry-over from other donors' samples. CDR3s include the opening cysteine and the closing phenylalanine or tryptophan. D genes are given only for firm matches. For some rows the clone size is stated as once, few or many, or as a class when expanded; others skip it.

J,length,D,size,V,CDR3,DNA
TRBJ2-7,16,.,.,TRBV27,CASSLSSGLFAYEQYF,TGTGCCAGCAGTTTATCGTCTGGGTTGTTTGCCTACGAGCAGTACTTC
TRBJ1-5,13,.,.,TRBV6-1,CAGRGDLNQPQHF,TGTGCCGGAAGGGGAGACTTAAATCAGCCCCAGCATTTT
TRBJ2-7,13,.,.,TRBV18,CASSPGQNYEQYF,TGTGCCAGCTCACCAGGGCAAAACTACGAGCAGTACTTC
TRBJ1-5,15,TRBD1,.,TRBV27,CASSSTGYSNQPQHF,TGTGCCAGCAGTTCGACAGGGTATAGCAATCAGCCCCAGCATTTT
TRBJ2-5,13,.,.,TRBV5-7,CASSPTAGREQYF,TGTGCCAGCAGCCCGACGGCCGGTCGGGAGCAGTACTTC
TRBJ2-6,20,TRBD2,.,TRBV4-1,CASSQDQGTSGFGGANVLTF,TGCGCCAGCAGCCAAGATCAGGGGACTAGCGGGTTCGGTGGGGCCAACGTCCTGACTTTC
TRBJ1-4,16,.,.,TRBV5-5,CASSLAGGPANEKLFF,TGTGCCAGCAGCTTGGCCGGCGGCCCGGCTAATGAAAAACTGTTTTTT
TRBJ2-3,11,.,once,TRBV28,CASSLFDTQYF,TGTGCCAGCAGTTTATTTGATACGCAGTATTTT
TRBJ2-5,15,.,.,TRBV6-5,CASSYSNSLRDLQYF,TGTGCCAGCAGTTACTCGAACAGCCTCCGGGATCTCCAGTACTTC
TRBJ2-6,23,TRBD1,.,TRBV28,CASSLFVTPYRDRGRGGANVLTF,TGTGCCAGCAGTTTATTTGTGACCCCCTACCGGGACAGGGGGCGCGGTGGGGCCAACGTCCTGACTTTC
TRBJ2-2,16,.,.,TRBV7-3,CASSLSRGANTGELFF,TGTGCCAGCAGCTTAAGTCGGGGGGCCAACACCGGGGAGCTGTTTTTT
TRBJ1-3,14,.,once,TRBV28,CASSLQGTGNTIYF,TGTGCCAGCAGTCTACAGGGAACTGGAAACACCATATATTTT
TRBJ1-1,14,.,.,TRBV25-1,CASSEGGVNTEAFF,TGTGCCAGCAGTGAGGGCGGCGTGAACACTGAAGCTTTCTTT
TRBJ1-3,14,.,.,TRBV30,CAWSVGGLRNTIYF,TGTGCCTGGAGTGTAGGCGGTCTTCGAAACACCATATATTTT
TRBJ1-5,15,.,.,TRBV6-1,CASRLYRDTYQPQHF,TGTGCCAGCAGACTTTACCGGGACACATATCAGCCCCAGCATTTT
TRBJ2-6,13,.,.,TRBV6-1,CAGEYSGANVLTF,TGTGCCGGGGAGTATTCTGGGGCCAACGTCCTGACTTTC
TRBJ1-1,11,.,.,TRBV28,CASSSRRGAFF,TGTGCCAGCAGTTCCCGGAGAGGAGCTTTCTTT
TRBJ2-1,15,TRBD2,.,TRBV6-4,CASSQGLAAYNEQFF,TGTGCCAGCAGTCAGGGACTAGCGGCCTACAATGAGCAGTTCTTC
TRBJ2-7,13,.,.,TRBV27,CASSTLGAYEQYF,TGTGCCAGCAGCACCCTGGGAGCCTACGAGCAGTACTTC
TRBJ2-1,17,TRBD2,few,TRBV7-3,CASSLFSGRSSYNEQFF,TGTGCCAGCAGCTTGTTCAGCGGGAGGAGCTCCTACAATGAGCAGTTCTTC
TRBJ1-5,15,TRBD1,.,TRBV18,CASSPQGTVNQPQHF,TGTGCCAGCTCACCACAAGGGACAGTTAATCAGCCCCAGCATTTT
TRBJ2-4,19,TRBD2,.,TRBV11-2,CASSRTRGLAGGFENIQYF,TGTGCCAGCAGCCGAACGCGTGGACTAGCGGGAGGGTTTGAGAACATTCAGTACTTC
TRBJ1-4,14,.,.,TRBV19,CASSGGTPNEKLFF,TGTGCCAGTAGTGGGGGTACGCCTAATGAAAAACTGTTTTTT
TRBJ2-5,19,.,.,TRBV27,CASSLYRLSGGAGQETQYF,TGTGCCAGCAGTTTATATCGGTTGAGTGGGGGGGCTGGGCAAGAGACCCAGTACTTC
TRBJ1-2,14,TRBD1,.,TRBV25-1,CASSASGTGARYTF,TGTGCCAGCAGTGCCTCCGGGACAGGGGCTCGCTACACCTTC
TRBJ2-2,13,.,.,TRBV7-3,CASSLRGVGELFF,TGTGCCAGCAGCTTAAGGGGAGTCGGGGAGCTGTTTTTT
TRBJ1-2,13,TRBD1,.,TRBV28,CASSLGDRDGYTF,TGTGCCAGCAGTTTGGGGGACAGGGATGGCTACACCTTC
TRBJ2-1,15,.,.,TRBV2,CASSALLSPYNEQFF,TGTGCCAGCAGTGCCCTACTATCACCCTACAATGAGCAGTTCTTC
TRBJ2-1,16,TRBD2,.,TRBV5-6,CASSGPAGAGYNEQFF,TGTGCCAGCAGCGGGCCAGCGGGAGCTGGGTACAATGAGCAGTTCTTC
TRBJ2-3,13,.,once,TRBV5-4,CASSLREPEVQYF,TGTGCCAGCAGCTTGAGGGAACCGGAGGTTCAGTATTTT
TRBJ1-2,13,.,.,TRBV7-3,CASSPSEGLGYTF,TGTGCCAGCAGCCCCAGCGAGGGTCTGGGCTACACCTTC
TRBJ1-1,13,.,.,TRBV18,CASSPGGLTEAFF,TGTGCCAGCTCACCAGGGGGGCTCACTGAAGCTTTCTTT
TRBJ1-1,14,.,.,TRBV7-2,CASSSSSMNTEAFF,TGTGCCAGCAGCTCCTCCTCGATGAACACTGAAGCTTTCTTT
TRBJ1-2,14,.,.,TRBV6-5,CASSYSLTDYGYTF,TGTGCCAGCAGTTACTCGCTGACGGACTATGGCTACACCTTC
TRBJ2-3,16,.,.,TRBV7-3,CASSLMGTTSTDTQYF,TGTGCCAGCAGCTTAATGGGGACCACGAGCACAGATACGCAGTATTTT
TRBJ1-2,13,.,.,TRBV6-1,CASSEGQSYGYTF,TGTGCCAGCAGTGAAGGGCAGAGCTATGGCTACACCTTC
TRBJ1-2,15,.,.,TRBV15,CATSRDRGKGYGYTF,TGTGCCACCAGCAGAGACAGGGGTAAGGGCTATGGCTACACCTTC
TRBJ2-7,16,.,.,TRBV28,CASSPTTGLSSYEQYF,TGTGCCAGCAGTCCCACAACAGGTTTAAGCTCCTACGAGCAGTACTTC
TRBJ1-1,15,.,.,TRBV18,CASSPQTKANTEAFF,TGTGCCAGCTCACCTCAAACGAAGGCTAACACTGAAGCTTTCTTT
TRBJ1-3,16,.,.,TRBV6-5,CASSYLRDGSGNTIYF,TGTGCCAGCAGTTACCTACGGGACGGTTCTGGAAACACCATATATTTT
TRBJ2-7,14,.,.,TRBV5-1,CASSLTGTSYEQYF,TGCGCCAGCAGCTTGACCGGGACCTCCTACGAGCAGTACTTC
TRBJ1-5,13,.,.,TRBV4-3,CASSQKPDQPQHF,TGCGCCAGCAGCCAAAAACCGGATCAGCCCCAGCATTTT
TRBJ2-1,13,.,.,TRBV6-5,CASSPRVDNEQFF,TGTGCCAGCAGTCCACGGGTGGACAATGAGCAGTTCTTC
TRBJ2-6,17,TRBD1,.,TRBV7-9,CASSAGQGPSGANVLTF,TGTGCCAGCAGCGCGGGACAGGGGCCCTCTGGGGCCAACGTCCTGACTTTC
TRBJ2-2,14,.,.,TRBV29-1,CSVAGRRDTGELFF,TGCAGCGTTGCCGGCCGCCGGGACACCGGGGAGCTGTTTTTT
TRBJ2-7,14,.,.,TRBV7-6,CASSLAQVTYEQYF,TGTGCCAGCAGCTTAGCGCAGGTTACCTACGAGCAGTACTTC
TRBJ2-2,19,TRBD2,.,TRBV5-6,CASSRSRGWLAGRTGELFF,TGTGCCAGCAGCAGGAGTCGGGGTTGGCTAGCGGGACGTACCGGGGAGCTGTTTTTT
TRBJ1-1,13,.,.,TRBV4-2,CASSQLRDAEAFF,TGTGCCAGCAGCCAACTAAGGGACGCTGAAGCTTTCTTT
TRBJ2-7,18,TRBD1,.,TRBV19,CASSKGTGLIPERAEQYF,TGTGCCAGTAGTAAAGGGACAGGTCTGATCCCTGAGCGAGCCGAGCAGTACTTC
TRBJ1-2,13,TRBD1,.,TRBV5-1,CASSRDSTYGYTF,TGCGCCAGCAGCAGGGACAGTACCTATGGCTACACCTTC
TRBJ2-7,14,.,.,TRBV5-1,CASSLAGGPYEQYF,TGCGCCAGCAGCTTGGCCGGGGGGCCCTACGAGCAGTACTTC
TRBJ2-1,19,.,.,TRBV5-4,CASSLSHDLGEYSYNEQFF,TGTGCCAGCAGCTTGAGTCATGATCTCGGCGAGTACTCCTACAATGAGCAGTTCTTC
TRBJ2-1,17,TRBD1,.,TRBV30,CAWSPYRAGGSGNEQFF,TGTGCCTGGAGTCCCTATAGGGCAGGGGGTTCTGGGAATGAGCAGTTCTTC